The next 32 T cell receptor beta chains were all read from a single sample in a study of identifying expanded T cells in peripheral blood. Assay: immunoSEQ multiplex PCR; the TCRdb copy retains only in-frame clones and omits some. The data hold around 94,000 clones, with around 88% observed a single time. The sample taken for sequencing was blood. Receptors originate from a person between 18 and 75 years old in good health.

The chain carries TRBV5-1 and TRBJ2-6; D remains unclear. The V end was cut by 2 bases, the J end by 0 bases, with 6 bases between. The CDR3 is 15 amino acids. CDR1 is SGHRS and CDR2 is YFSETQ in the germline V gene. The DNA for the CDR3 is TGCGCCAGCAGCTTTCCGGTCTCTGGGGCCAACGTCCTGACTTTC. Translated: CASSFPVSGANVLTF. Supplemented by reference TRBV5-1 and TRBJ2-6, the full variable domain reads KAGVTQTPRYLIKTRGQQVTLSCSPISGHRSVSWYQQTPGQGLQFLFEYFSETQRNKGNFPGRFSGRQFSNSRSEMNVSTLELGDSALYLCASSFPVSGANVLTFGAGSRLTVL.

The CDR3 loop reads CAWSLLGGNTIYF. Here the CDR3 DNA reads TGTGCCTGGAGTCTCTTAGGTGGAAACACCATATATTTT. The J gene is TRBJ1-3, the V gene TRBV30, with D hard to call. V was clipped by 2 bases and J by 3 bases, with 8 bases between them. Germline V gene sequence: CDR1 GTSNPN, CDR2 SVGIG (reference sequence). CDR3 length equals 13 residues.

V is TRBV19 and J is TRBJ2-1, with 8 positions matching TRBD2. There are 12 residues in the CDR3. Germline V CDR1 and CDR2: LNHDA, SQIVND (reference sequence). V was pared by 10 bases and J by 4 bases, with 3 bases of the junction left unmatched. The CDR3 loop is CATGTSYNEQFF. Written as DNA, the CDR3 is TGTGCCACCGGGACTAGTTACAATGAGCAGTTCTTC.

This clone has just a few counts. V usage is TRBV27 and J usage is TRBJ2-1; 9 bases match TRBD1. The V gene end was trimmed by 5 bases and the J gene end by 4 bases; junction bases not matched to a gene: 18. The CDR3 runs to 19 residues. Germline CDR1 and CDR2: MNHEY and SMNVEV (reference sequence). The CDR3 protein is CASSTYRGQRRSVYNEQFF. In DNA form, the CDR3 reads TGTGCCAGCAGTACGTACAGGGGGCAGCGGCGTAGCGTGTACAATGAGCAGTTCTTC.

This chain links TRBV19 with TRBJ2-1; D remains ambiguous. Germline V gives CDR1 LNHDA, CDR2 SQIVND (reference sequence). The length of the CDR3 is 18 residues. V lost 3 bases and J 1 base, leaving 19 bases between the germline ends. As DNA, the CDR3 is TGTGCCAGTAGTATGGCTCTCTCCTATAGTGAGTCCTACAATGAGCAGTTCTTC. Its protein product is CASSMALSYSESYNEQFF. Supplemented by reference TRBV19 and TRBJ2-1, the full variable domain reads DGGITQSPKYLFRKEGQNVTLSCEQNLNHDAMYWYRQDPGQGLRLIYYSQIVNDFQKGDIAEGYSVSREKKESFPLTVTSAQKNPTAFYLCASSMALSYSESYNEQFFGPGTRLTVL.

The chain carries TRBV7-2 and TRBJ2-2, with D tentatively TRBD2 (6 bases). V was trimmed by 1 base and J by 4 bases, leaving 10 bases between them. CDR1 is SGHTA and CDR2 is FQGNSA in the germline V gene. This CDR3 is built from 15 residues. The CDR3 coding sequence is TGTGCCAGCAGCTTAGTCTGGACTACCACCGGGGAGCTGTTTTTT. It translates to CASSLVWTTTGELFF. Together with reference TRBV7-2 and TRBJ2-2, the CDR3 gives the full variable domain: GAGVSQSPSNKVTEKGKDVELRCDPISGHTALYWYRQSLGQGLEFLIYFQGNSAPDKSGLPSDRFSAERTGGSVSTLTIQRTQQEDSAVYLCASSLVWTTTGELFFGEGSRLTVL.

The chain joins TRBV18 to TRBJ2-5, with 9 bases aligning to TRBD2. Germline assignment: CDR1 KGHSH and CDR2 LQKENI. Trimming at V came to 4 bases and at J to 1 base, leaving 7 bases not matched to a gene. The CDR3 consists of 16 residues. CDR3 amino acids: CASSLLAGGIQETQYF. The CDR3 DNA is TGTGCCAGCTCACTCCTTGCGGGAGGGATCCAAGAGACCCAGTACTTC.

The CDR3 DNA reads TGTGCCTGGAGTAAGGAGAGCAATCAGCCCCAGCATTTT. Its protein product is CAWSKESNQPQHF. V and J are TRBV30 and TRBJ1-5, with D unresolved. CDR3 length equals 13 residues. V lost 2 bases, J lost 1 base, and 6 bases lay in between. Germline loops: CDR1 GTSNPN, CDR2 SVGIG (reference sequence).

This clone is a singleton in its sample. The chain uses TRBV9 and TRBJ2-7; maybe TRBD1 (5 bases). This CDR3 is built from 15 residues. The ends were cut back, 1 base at V and 0 bases at J, with 11 bases in the middle. Germline-derived CDR1 and CDR2 are SGDLS and YYNGEE. Written as DNA, the CDR3 is TGTGCCAGCAGCGTAAAGGGGTCGGGCTCCTACGAGCAGTACTTC. As protein: CASSVKGSGSYEQYF.

This chain joins TRBV29-1 and TRBJ1-5, with TRBD1 as a possible D gene (6 bases). V was pared by 5 bases and J by 4 bases, with 12 bases between. The CDR3 has 13 residues. The germline gives CDR1 SQVTM, CDR2 ANQGSEA. The CDR3 DNA follows: TGCAGCGTTCGACAGGCTTTAAATCAGCCCCAGCATTTT. Amino acid sequence: CSVRQALNQPQHF.

The chain recombines TRBV11-2 with TRBJ2-2; maybe TRBD2 (6 bases). The V and J ends lost 5 bases and 4 bases respectively, with 17 bases between them. This CDR3 has 16 residues. Germline V gene lookup returns CDR1 SGHAT and CDR2 FQNNGV. The CDR3 DNA follows: TGTGCCAGCAGCCCCGGAGGGGCAGGAGTCACCGGGGAGCTGTTTTTT. This gives the protein CASSPGGAGVTGELFF.

The V gene is TRBV4-1, the J gene TRBJ2-5; 9 bases agree with TRBD1. CDR1 and CDR2 (germline): MGHRA, YSYEKL. V shed 3 bases, J shed 7 bases, and the junction held 9 bases outside the gene matches. There are 15 residues in the CDR3. The CDR3 DNA reads TGCGCCAGCAGCCATGGAGGGACAGGGAAATGGACCCAGTACTTC. This translates into CASSHGGTGKWTQYF.

The count of this clone is one. This chain joins TRBV7-7 and TRBJ2-1, with 9 bases that match TRBD2. J lost 7 bases, V lost 10 bases, and 8 bases had no gene match. Per the germline V gene, CDR1 is SSHAT and CDR2 is FNYEAQ (reference sequence). This CDR3 region has 13 residues. The CDR3 DNA follows: TGTGCCACCGCGGGAGGGCCAGCGAATGAGCAGTTCTTC. Its translation: CATAGGPANEQFF.

V and J are TRBV29-1 and TRBJ1-5; 10 nucleotides agree with TRBD1. The trim removed 5 bases at V and 6 bases at J, leaving 7 bases unmatched. The CDR3 has 14 residues. Germline CDR1 and CDR2: SQVTM and ANQGSEA. CDR3 sequence reads: CSVRDRGGSQPQHF. In nucleotides, the CDR3 is TGCAGCGTTAGGGACAGGGGCGGGAGTCAGCCCCAGCATTTT. Filled out from reference TRBV29-1 and TRBJ1-5, the complete variable domain reads SAVISQKPSRDICQRGTSLTIQCQVDSQVTMMFWYRQQPGQSLTLIATANQGSEATYESGFVIDKFPISRPNLTFSTLTVSNMSPEDSSIYLCSVRDRGGSQPQHFGDGTRLSIL.

CDR3 nucleotides: TGTGCCAGCAGTTACCTTCCCGCGGGGGGGCGTGAGACCCAGTACTTC. Its protein product is CASSYLPAGGRETQYF. The V and J genes are TRBV6-6 and TRBJ2-5, with 9 bases aligning to TRBD2. From germline, CDR1 is MNHNY and CDR2 SVGAGI (reference sequence). The CDR3 consists of 16 residues. After removal of 2 bases from V and 5 bases from J, the junction contained 9 bases not matched to a gene.

The rearrangement uses TRBV4-2 and TRBJ2-3, with D unresolved. The CDR3 extends over 15 amino acids. The germline CDR1 and CDR2 sequences are LGHNA and YNFKEQ. V shed 1 base and J shed 2 bases, with 10 bases lying between them. CDR3 residues: CASSQGTADTDTQYF. The CDR3 region has the DNA TGTGCCAGCAGCCAAGGGACCGCTGACACAGATACGCAGTATTTT.

The chain joins TRBV19 to TRBJ2-7; 8 nucleotides agree with TRBD1. Germline-derived CDR1 and CDR2 are LNHDA and SQIVND (reference sequence). With 4 bases clipped from V and 3 bases from J, the junction kept 5 bases outside the gene matches. The CDR3 spans 14 residues. The CDR3 loop is CASSTSDRDYEQYF. DNA for the CDR3: TGTGCCAGTAGTACTTCGGACAGGGACTACGAGCAGTACTTC.

J is TRBJ1-2 and V is TRBV5-1, with D unclear. The CDR3 loop spans 12 amino acids. Germline CDR1 reads SGHRS; CDR2 reads YFSETQ. With 0 bases removed from V and 5 bases from J, the gap between germline ends came to 5 bases. CDR3 loop: CASSLGEYGYTF. CDR3 coding DNA: TGCGCCAGCAGCTTGGGAGAGTATGGCTACACCTTC. Using reference TRBV5-1 and TRBJ1-2 for the parts outside the CDR3, the full variable domain is KAGVTQTPRYLIKTRGQQVTLSCSPISGHRSVSWYQQTPGQGLQFLFEYFSETQRNKGNFPGRFSGRQFSNSRSEMNVSTLELGDSALYLCASSLGEYGYTFGSGTRLTVV.

This clone was detected once. The chain carries TRBV7-2 and TRBJ2-1, with a possible D match to TRBD2 (6 bases). Trimming shortened V by 4 bases and J by 8 bases, and 15 bases separated the two germline ends. The V gene's germline CDR1 is SGHTA and CDR2 FQGNSA. This CDR3 has 14 amino acids. Here the CDR3 DNA reads TGTGCCAGCAGCTATGAGACTAGGAGTGATGAGCAGTTCTTC. Translation gives CASSYETRSDEQFF.

This rearrangement joins TRBV20-1 to TRBJ2-7; D gene unclear. The CDR3 spans 11 residues. Germline CDR1 is DFQATT and CDR2 is SNEGSKA (reference sequence). The CDR3 is CKAASAYEQYF. In nucleotides, the CDR3 is TGCAAGGCTGCCTCCGCCTACGAGCAGTACTTC.

This chain connects TRBV11-2 to TRBJ1-1; 7 positions match TRBD1. This CDR3 spans 18 amino acids. Germline values: CDR1 SGHAT, CDR2 FQNNGV. V gave up 3 bases and J gave up 1 base; unmatched junction bases: 14. The CDR3 coding sequence is TGTGCCAGCAGCTTTAAGTACGTAACCAGGGGGGGGAACACTGAAGCTTTCTTT. Translating gives CASSFKYVTRGGNTEAFF.

The rearrangement uses TRBV18 and TRBJ2-7, with D perhaps matching TRBD1 (6 bases). The CDR3 totals 14 residues. Trimming removed 5 bases at V and 2 bases at J, with 13 bases between. The germline V gene has CDR1 KGHSH and CDR2 LQKENI. CDR3 protein: CASSAKKGAYEQYF. CDR3 bases: TGTGCCAGCTCAGCAAAAAAGGGGGCCTACGAGCAGTACTTC.

The chain uses TRBV11-2 and TRBJ1-1; the match to TRBD1 covers 9 bases. The CDR3 contains 17 residues. Looked up from germline, CDR1 is SGHAT and CDR2 is FQNNGV. J gave up 0 bases and V 5 bases, and 10 bases lay outside the gene matches. The CDR3: CASSPGTGMGLNTEAFF. CDR3 nucleotides: TGTGCCAGCAGCCCTGGGACAGGGATGGGATTGAACACTGAAGCTTTCTTT.

The chain links TRBV18 to TRBJ2-7; 7 bases align to TRBD1. Germline CDR1 and CDR2: KGHSH and LQKENI. This CDR3 comprises 13 residues. V shed 8 bases and J 5 bases; nucleotides not matched to a gene: 9. Here the CDR3 DNA reads TGTGCCAGCCTGTGGTCAGGGGGTGACGAGCAGTACTTC. This gives the protein CASLWSGGDEQYF. Using reference TRBV18 and TRBJ2-7 for the parts outside the CDR3, the full variable domain is NAGVMQNPRHLVRRRGQEARLRCSPMKGHSHVYWYRQLPEEGLKFMVYLQKENIIDESGMPKERFSAEFPKEGPSILRIQQVVRGDSAAYFCASLWSGGDEQYFGPGTRLTVT.

This clone was recorded once. The V gene is TRBV29-1, the J gene TRBJ1-5; D is possibly TRBD1 (6 bases). The CDR3 consists of 12 residues. CDR1 is SQVTM, CDR2 ANQGSEA, per germline. Trimming removed 8 bases from V and 5 bases from J, with 13 bases in between. The CDR3 DNA sequence: TGCAGCATAAAGGGGGGGTATCAGCCCCAGCATTTT. Its translation: CSIKGGYQPQHF.

The chain employs TRBV7-3 and TRBJ2-2; 11 bases agree with TRBD2. With 4 bases clipped from V and 6 bases from J, the junction kept 13 bases outside the gene matches. The CDR3 extends over 18 amino acids. Germline loops: CDR1 SGHTA, CDR2 FQGTGA. The CDR3 loop reads CASSSPGTSGTRPGELFF. DNA for the CDR3: TGTGCCAGCAGCTCCCCCGGGACTAGCGGAACACGTCCCGGGGAGCTGTTTTTT.

The chain couples TRBV11-2 to TRBJ1-4; 12 bases match TRBD1. Germline CDR1 reads SGHAT; CDR2 reads FQNNGV. V dropped 3 bases and J dropped 2; count of bases not matched to a gene: 10. This CDR3 is built from 19 residues. DNA of the CDR3: TGTGCCAGCAGCTTGAAAACCGGGACAGGGGGCCGGACTAATGAAAAACTGTTTTTT. Translation: CASSLKTGTGGRTNEKLFF. The variable domain in full, completed from reference TRBV11-2 and TRBJ1-4, reads EAGVAQSPRYKIIEKRQSVAFWCNPISGHATLYWYQQILGQGPKLLIQFQNNGVVDDSQLPKDRFSAERLKGVDSTLKIQPAKLEDSAVYLCASSLKTGTGGRTNEKLFFGSGTQLSVL.

The sample holds a few counts of this clone. The V gene is TRBV27, the J gene TRBJ2-5; D is ambiguous. Germline lookup yields CDR1 MNHEY and CDR2 SMNVEV (reference sequence). The V gene lost 6 bases and the J gene lost 0 bases, with 8 bases spanning the gap. The CDR3 is 13 amino acids. CDR3 bases: TGTGCCAGCAGGTGGGGTAACCAAGAGACCCAGTACTTC. This codes for CASRWGNQETQYF.

The gene calls are TRBV20-1 and TRBJ2-3, with unresolved D. V was trimmed by 5 bases and J by 6 bases, leaving 9 bases between them. Germline assignment: CDR1 DFQATT and CDR2 SNEGSKA (reference sequence). CDR3 length equals 11 residues. The CDR3 loop is CSAAPADTQYF. Here the CDR3 DNA reads TGCAGTGCTGCTCCGGCGGATACGCAGTATTTT.

This chain joins TRBV14 and TRBJ1-1; no clear D. Germline V lookup: CDR1 SGHDN, CDR2 FVKESK. The CDR3 is 15 residues long. V was trimmed by 5 bases and J by 7 bases, leaving 20 bases between them. The CDR3 here is CASSGSNILASEAFF. The CDR3 coding sequence is TGTGCCAGCAGCGGGAGTAACATTCTGGCGAGTGAAGCTTTCTTT.

The CDR3 region has the DNA TGTGCCAGCAGTCCAGCAGGCGATGCCCAGCATTTT. Translated, it gives CASSPAGDAQHF. The gene calls are TRBV6-1 and TRBJ1-5; D gene ambiguous. Per the germline V gene, CDR1 is MNHNS and CDR2 is SASEGT. Between the trimmed V and J ends, which lost 5 bases and 11 bases, there was a span of 13 bases. CDR3 length equals 12 residues.

V usage is TRBV11-3 and J usage is TRBJ2-2; 9 bases match TRBD1. The CDR3 covers 16 residues. V dropped 3 bases and J dropped 3; count of bases not matched to a gene: 5. The germline gives CDR1 SGHNT, CDR2 YENEEA. CDR3 nucleotides: TGTGCCAGCAGCTTCCTTGGACAGGGGCACACCGGGGAGCTGTTTTTT. It encodes CASSFLGQGHTGELFF.